This entry features one T cell receptor (beta chain) sequence. No antigen is known for it. Primers included in the PCR were 60 Vbeta and 13 Jbeta primers. Libraries were prepared by immunoSEQ multiplex PCR; TCRdb keeps only in-frame clonotypes and omits some of them. The sample contains 60,000 to 100,000 clones, more than 60% of which appear only once. The data derive from a study of cytomegalovirus exposure and HLA in healthy donors. Study outcomes and limitations: Accurate prediction of most subjects' HLA-A and HLA-B alleles from TCR beta sequences was reported.

This clonotype originated in a male donor in good health and CMV-seropositive. Sequencing used PBMCs.

The CDR3 sequence is CSVDWSGGLYNEQFF. The CDR3 coding sequence is TGCAGCGTTGATTGGTCCGGGGGGCTATACAATGAGCAGTTCTTC. The V gene is TRBV29-1, the J gene TRBJ2-1; TRBD2 is a possible D gene (7 bases). This CDR3 has 15 amino acids. The germline V gene encodes CDR1 SQVTM and CDR2 ANQGSEA. V was shortened by 3 bases and J by 4 bases, with 16 bases between the two germline ends.